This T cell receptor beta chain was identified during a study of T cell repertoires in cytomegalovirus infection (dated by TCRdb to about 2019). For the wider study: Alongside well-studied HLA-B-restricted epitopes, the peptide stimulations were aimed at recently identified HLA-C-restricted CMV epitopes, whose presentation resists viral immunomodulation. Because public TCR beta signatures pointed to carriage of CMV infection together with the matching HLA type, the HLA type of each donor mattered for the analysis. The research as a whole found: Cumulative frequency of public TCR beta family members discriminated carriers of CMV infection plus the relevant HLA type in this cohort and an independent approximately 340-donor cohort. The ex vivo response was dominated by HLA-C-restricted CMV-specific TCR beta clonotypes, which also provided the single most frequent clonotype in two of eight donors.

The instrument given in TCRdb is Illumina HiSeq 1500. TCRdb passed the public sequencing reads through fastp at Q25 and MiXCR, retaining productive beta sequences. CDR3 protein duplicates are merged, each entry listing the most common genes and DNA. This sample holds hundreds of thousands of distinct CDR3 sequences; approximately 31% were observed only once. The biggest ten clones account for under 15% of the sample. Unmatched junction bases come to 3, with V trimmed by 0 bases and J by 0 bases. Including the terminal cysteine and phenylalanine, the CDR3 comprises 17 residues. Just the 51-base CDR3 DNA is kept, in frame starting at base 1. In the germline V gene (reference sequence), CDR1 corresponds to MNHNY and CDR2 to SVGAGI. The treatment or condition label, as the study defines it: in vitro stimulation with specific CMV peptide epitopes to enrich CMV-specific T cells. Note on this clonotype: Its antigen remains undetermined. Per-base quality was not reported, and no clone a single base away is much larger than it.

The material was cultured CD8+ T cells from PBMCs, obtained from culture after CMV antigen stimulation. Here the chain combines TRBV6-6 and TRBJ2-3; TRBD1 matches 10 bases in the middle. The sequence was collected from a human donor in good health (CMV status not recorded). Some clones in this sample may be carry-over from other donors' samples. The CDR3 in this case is CASSYSGTGVSTDTQYF. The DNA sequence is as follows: TGTGCCAGCAGTTACTCGGGGACAGGGGTGAGCACAGATACGCAGTATTTT.